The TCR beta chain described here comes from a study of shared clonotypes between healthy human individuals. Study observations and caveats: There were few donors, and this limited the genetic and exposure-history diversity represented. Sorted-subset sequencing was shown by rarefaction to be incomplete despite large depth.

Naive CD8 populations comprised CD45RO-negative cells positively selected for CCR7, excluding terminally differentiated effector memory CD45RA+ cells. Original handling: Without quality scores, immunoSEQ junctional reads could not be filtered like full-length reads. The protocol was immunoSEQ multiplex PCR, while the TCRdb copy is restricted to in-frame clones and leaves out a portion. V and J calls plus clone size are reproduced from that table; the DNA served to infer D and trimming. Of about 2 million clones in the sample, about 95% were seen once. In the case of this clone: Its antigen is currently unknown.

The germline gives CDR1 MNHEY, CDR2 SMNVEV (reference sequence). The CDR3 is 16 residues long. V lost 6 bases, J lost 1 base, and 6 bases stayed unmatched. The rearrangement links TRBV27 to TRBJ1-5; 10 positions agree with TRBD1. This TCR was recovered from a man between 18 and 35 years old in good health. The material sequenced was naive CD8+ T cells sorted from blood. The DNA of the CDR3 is TGTGCCAGCAGAGCGGGACAGGGGTGGAGCAATCAGCCCCAGCATTTT. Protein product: CASRAGQGWSNQPQHF.